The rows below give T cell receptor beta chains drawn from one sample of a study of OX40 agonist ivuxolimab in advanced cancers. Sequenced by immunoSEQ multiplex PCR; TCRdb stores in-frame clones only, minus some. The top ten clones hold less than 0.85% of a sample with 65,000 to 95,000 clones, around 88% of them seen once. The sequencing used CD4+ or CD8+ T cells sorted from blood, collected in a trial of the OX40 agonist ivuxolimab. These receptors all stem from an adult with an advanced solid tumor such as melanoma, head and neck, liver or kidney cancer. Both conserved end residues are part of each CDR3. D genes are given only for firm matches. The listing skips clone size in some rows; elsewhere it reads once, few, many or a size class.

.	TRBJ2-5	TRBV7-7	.	CASSTGIQETQYF	TGTGCTAGCAGCACAGGTATCCAAGAGACCCAGTACTTC
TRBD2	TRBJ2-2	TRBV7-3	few	CASSPSGGRAPGELFF	TGTGCCAGCAGCCCCAGTGGCGGGAGGGCTCCCGGGGAGCTGTTTTTT
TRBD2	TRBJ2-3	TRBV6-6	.	CASSYQREGRDTQYF	TGTGCCAGCAGTTATCAGCGGGAGGGCCGAGATACGCAGTATTTT
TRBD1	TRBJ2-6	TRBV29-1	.	CSTGTGNSGANVLTF	TGCAGCACCGGGACAGGGAACTCTGGGGCCAACGTCCTGACTTTC
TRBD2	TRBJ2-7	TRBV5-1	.	CASSLGGGTSGSSEQYF	TGCGCCAGCAGCTTGGGCGGCGGGACTAGCGGGAGTAGTGAGCAGTACTTC
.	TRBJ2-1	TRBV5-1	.	CASSLGRDGSSYNEQFF	TGCGCCAGCAGCTTGGGACGGGATGGGAGCTCCTACAATGAGCAGTTCTTC
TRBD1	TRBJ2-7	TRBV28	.	CASSSTSGGLSYEQYF	TGTGCCAGCAGTTCGACCTCAGGGGGCCTATCCTACGAGCAGTACTTC
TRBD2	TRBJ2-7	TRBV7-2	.	CASSLASGKHEQYF	TGTGCCAGCAGCTTAGCCAGCGGGAAGCACGAGCAGTACTTC
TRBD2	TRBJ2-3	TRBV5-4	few	CASSTAGGADTQYF	TGTGCCAGCAGCACGGCCGGGGGGGCAGATACGCAGTATTTT
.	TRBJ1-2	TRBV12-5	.	CASGGSGRYGYTF	TGTGCTAGTGGTGGGAGCGGAAGATATGGCTACACCTTC
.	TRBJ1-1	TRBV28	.	CASTSLSGAEAFF	TGTGCCAGCACAAGCCTTTCCGGGGCTGAAGCTTTCTTT
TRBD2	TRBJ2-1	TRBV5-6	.	CASSLATSGAYEQFF	TGTGCCAGCAGCTTGGCTACTAGCGGAGCGTATGAGCAGTTCTTC
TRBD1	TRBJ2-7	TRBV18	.	CASSPGQGRYEQYF	TGTGCCAGCTCACCGGGACAGGGACGGTACGAGCAGTACTTC
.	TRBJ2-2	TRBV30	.	CAWEGHGNTGELFF	TGTGCCTGGGAGGGGCACGGGAACACCGGGGAGCTGTTTTTT
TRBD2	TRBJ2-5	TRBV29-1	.	CSVGTSGSETQYF	TGCAGCGTCGGGACTAGCGGGAGTGAGACCCAGTACTTC
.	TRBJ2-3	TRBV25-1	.	CATRETGTDTQYF	TGTGCTACGAGGGAGACCGGTACAGATACGCAGTATTTT
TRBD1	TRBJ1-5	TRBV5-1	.	CASSLGGQGAQQPQHF	TGCGCCAGCAGCTTGGGAGGACAGGGGGCTCAACAGCCCCAGCATTTT